The text below deals with one TCR beta chain. Its specificity is not known. The table came from immunoSEQ multiplex PCR; TCRdb's copy has only in-frame clones and leaves some out. Of 55,000 to 85,000 clones listed, around 95% are singletons. Thymus was obtained from resections taken during corrective heart surgery. Having corrective surgery for congenital heart defects, healthy Finnish infants were the ones who donated. This sample is drawn from a study of human thymus T cells. Germline assignment: CDR1 SGHVS and CDR2 FNYEAQ. The CDR3 loop spans 14 amino acids. Trimming cost V 3 bases and J 1 base; bases outside gene matches: 0. Study observations and caveats: Reports from related research described highly overlapping thymic repertoires among unrelated individuals.

The specimen was thymus tissue. The V and J genes are TRBV7-6 and TRBJ2-5; 9 bases are shared with TRBD2. This receptor was obtained from a girl under two years old with a congenital heart defect but otherwise immunologically healthy. CDR3 sequence (DNA): TGTGCCAGCAGCTTGGGACTAGCCCAAGAGACCCAGTACTTC. Translated, it gives CASSLGLAQETQYF.